The next 2 T cell receptor beta chains were all read from a single sample in a study of spatial heterogeneity in lung cancer. TCRdb re-derived calls from the 5' RACE reads in MiXCR, one entry per CDR3 protein. The sample contains around 92,000 distinct CDR3 sequences, around 12% of which appear only once. Time point given: sample taken at primary tumor resection. Whole RNA, which was extracted from tumor, nontumor lung tissue or frozen PBMC, was sequenced without any cell sorting. The sample was PBMCs, taken at surgery. Every receptor here comes from a male donor with early-stage non-small cell lung cancer.

This clonotype was counted a few times. The V call is TRBV16, the J call TRBJ1-5; tentatively, D is TRBD1 (6 bases). V lost 1 base to trimming and J lost 2 bases, with 9 bases between them. The CDR3 runs to 15 residues. Looked up from germline, CDR1 is KGHSY and CDR2 is FQNENV. The CDR3 spells CASSQLKGGNQPQHF. The CDR3 bases are TGTGCCAGCAGCCAATTAAAGGGGGGCAATCAGCCCCAGCATTTT.

This clonotype occurred a few times. The gene calls are TRBV7-2 and TRBJ2-3; 7 bases fit TRBD2. This CDR3 has 16 amino acids. Germline CDR1 reads SGHTA; CDR2 reads FQGNSA. Losses at the gene ends were 6 bases for V and 5 bases for J; bases not matched to a gene: 14. Here the CDR3 DNA reads TGTGCCAGCAGTACTAGCGCCCTCAGGCACGGAGATACGCAGTATTTT. This encodes CASSTSALRHGDTQYF.